The 25 T cell receptor beta chains given below trace back to one sample, sequenced in a study of T cell clonotyping in hematopoietic cell transplantation. TCRdb's copy holds only in-frame clones and misses some; the assay was immunoSEQ multiplex PCR. This table has 49,000 or so clones, around 80% appearing once. Specified time point: recipient sample about 28 days before transplant, after cytoreduction. The source material was peripheral blood mononuclear cells, sampled before stem cell transplant. These receptors originate from a man aged 60-69 years with myelodysplastic syndrome. Some clones in this sample may be carry-over from other donors' samples.

The V and J genes are TRBV7-9 and TRBJ1-2; D unclear. The CDR3 covers 14 residues. V was cut by 1 base and J by 5 bases, with 11 bases left in between. Germline CDR1 SEHNR, CDR2 FQNEAQ (reference sequence). CDR3: CASSLGPNLYGYTF. The CDR3 nucleotides read TGTGCCAGCAGCTTAGGACCCAACCTTTATGGCTACACCTTC.

The chain uses TRBV9 and TRBJ2-3; 10 nucleotides align to TRBD1. Germline V gives CDR1 SGDLS, CDR2 YYNGEE. Trimming cost V 0 bases and J 6 bases; bases outside gene matches: 4. The CDR3 consists of 15 residues. CDR3 sequence reads: CASSVVGTGADTQYF. The CDR3 DNA sequence: TGTGCCAGCAGCGTAGTTGGGACAGGGGCCGATACGCAGTATTTT.

The sample holds one count of this clone. The gene calls are TRBV5-1 and TRBJ1-3, with 7 bases matching TRBD1. Germline CDR1 reads SGHRS; CDR2 reads YFSETQ. Trimming cost V 0 bases and J 2 bases; bases outside gene matches: 5. The CDR3 is 16 amino acids. As DNA, the CDR3 is TGCGCCAGCAGCTTGGGGTTTCAGGGGGCTGGAAACACCATATATTTT. Translation: CASSLGFQGAGNTIYF.

This chain connects TRBV6-5 to TRBJ2-5; the D gene could be TRBD1 or TRBD2 (6 bases each). Per germline, CDR1 MNHEY and CDR2 SVGAGI. V was pared by 6 bases and J by 4 bases, with 18 bases between. The CDR3 has 15 residues. The CDR3 here is CASSPGGGAGETQYF. The DNA of the CDR3 is TGTGCCAGCAGCCCTGGAGGGGGAGCGGGAGAGACCCAGTACTTC.

The chain uses TRBV6-5 and TRBJ1-1; a weak D match, TRBD1 (5 bases). Germline V CDR1 and CDR2: MNHEY, SVGAGI. The V and J ends lost 5 bases and 0 bases respectively, with 10 bases between them. This CDR3 contains 14 residues. The CDR3, as DNA: TGTGCCAGCAGTGGGGGACCCTTGAACACTGAAGCTTTCTTT. Translating it yields CASSGGPLNTEAFF.

The chain carries TRBV7-2 and TRBJ2-2; D may be TRBD2 (5 bases). The V end lost 5 bases, the J end lost 4 bases, and 17 bases lay between the germline ends. Germline values: CDR1 SGHTA, CDR2 FQGNSA. This CDR3 is 16 amino acids long. The CDR3 nucleotides are TGTGCCAGCAGCCCACGCCCGGGATCGGCCACCGGGGAGCTGTTTTTT. Translation: CASSPRPGSATGELFF.

This chain joins TRBV4-2 and TRBJ2-7; D gene unclear. Germline CDR1 and CDR2: LGHNA and YNFKEQ. V shed 1 base and J shed 2 bases, with 9 bases lying between them. This CDR3 contains 14 residues. CDR3 sequence (DNA): TGTGCCAGCAGCCAAGGCCTGACCCCCTACGAGCAGTACTTC. It encodes CASSQGLTPYEQYF.

The chain joins TRBV29-1 to TRBJ2-4, with a tentative D call TRBD2 (5 bases). V lost 4 bases to trimming and J lost 8 bases, with 12 bases between them. The CDR3 is 12 residues long. Germline V gene lookup returns CDR1 SQVTM and CDR2 ANQGSEA. This chain's CDR3 is CSVVLVRDIQYF. The CDR3 DNA reads as TGCAGCGTTGTTTTGGTGAGGGACATTCAGTACTTC.

The rearrangement joins TRBV6-6 to TRBJ2-7, with D possibly TRBD2 on 6 matching bases. Germline assignment: CDR1 MNHNY and CDR2 SVGAGI (reference sequence). The V gene lost 5 bases and the J gene lost 3 bases, with 11 bases spanning the gap. The CDR3 contains 13 residues. In nucleotides, the CDR3 is TGTGCCAGCAGTCCCGGGGGAAGCTACGAGCAGTACTTC. Translating gives CASSPGGSYEQYF.

The sample holds a few counts of this clone. CDR3 DNA: TGTGCCAGCAGGGTTAGACAGGGAGCCTATGGCTACACCTTC. Translated, it gives CASRVRQGAYGYTF. The V gene is TRBV6-5, the J gene TRBJ1-2; 7 nucleotides agree with TRBD1. Trimming cost V 6 bases and J 4 bases; bases outside gene matches: 8. Per germline, CDR1 MNHEY and CDR2 SVGAGI. The CDR3 has 14 residues.

The chain carries TRBV7-2 and TRBJ2-3; D is unclear. The CDR3 extends over 15 amino acids. Trimming shortened V by 7 bases and J by 2 bases, and 16 bases separated the two germline ends. Germline-derived CDR1 and CDR2 are SGHTA and FQGNSA. The CDR3, as DNA: TGTGCCAGCACCTACGGGCAGACAATCACAGATACGCAGTATTTT. This encodes CASTYGQTITDTQYF.

V is TRBV13 and J is TRBJ2-3; possibly TRBD1 for D (5 bases). CDR1 and CDR2 (germline): PRHDT, FYEKMQ (reference sequence). This CDR3 comprises 14 residues. V was shortened by 0 bases and J by 1 base, with 5 bases between the two germline ends. CDR3 DNA sequence: TGTGCCAGCAGCTTAGGAGGGGGCACAGATACGCAGTATTTT. Amino acid sequence: CASSLGGGTDTQYF. Full variable domain (missing parts from reference TRBV13 and TRBJ2-3): AAGVIQSPRHLIKEKRETATLKCYPIPRHDTVYWYQQGPGQDPQFLISFYEKMQSDKGSIPDRFSAQQFSDYHSELNMSSLELGDSALYFCASSLGGGTDTQYFGPGTRLTVL.

The chain uses TRBV2 and TRBJ1-1; the match to TRBD1 covers 9 bases. V dropped 6 bases and J dropped 1; count of bases not matched to a gene: 3. In germline, CDR1 is SNHLY, CDR2 FYNNEI. The CDR3 length is 14 residues. The CDR3 region has the DNA TGTGCCAGCAGGGGGACAGGGCCGAACACTGAAGCTTTCTTT. Amino acids: CASRGTGPNTEAFF.

The chain joins TRBV15 to TRBJ1-5, with D hard to call. Germline loops: CDR1 LNHNV, CDR2 YYDKDF (reference sequence). The CDR3 contains 14 residues. V gave up 0 bases and J gave up 6 bases, with 9 bases separating them. CDR3 nucleotide sequence: TGTGCCACCAGCAGAGATCGGAAGGGTCAGCCCCAGCATTTT. Its protein product is CATSRDRKGQPQHF.

The rearrangement uses TRBV7-6 and TRBJ1-5, with D unclear. The CDR3 is 14 amino acids. The germline gives CDR1 SGHVS, CDR2 FNYEAQ. Trimming left V 1 base short and J 9 bases short, with 13 bases between. The CDR3 loop is CASSLGQYSRPQHF. Here the CDR3 DNA reads TGTGCCAGCAGCTTAGGGCAGTATAGTCGGCCCCAGCATTTT.

The chain has TRBV9 and TRBJ2-1; no firm D call. This CDR3 contains 14 residues. The V and J ends lost 0 bases and 5 bases respectively, with 9 bases between them. Germline V lookup: CDR1 SGDLS, CDR2 YYNGEE. The CDR3 sequence is CASSVGGGHNEQFF. CDR3 bases: TGTGCCAGCAGCGTAGGCGGCGGCCACAATGAGCAGTTCTTC. Full variable domain (missing parts from reference TRBV9 and TRBJ2-1): DSGVTQTPKHLITATGQRVTLRCSPRSGDLSVYWYQQSLDQGLQFLIQYYNGEERAKGNILERFSAQQFPDLHSELNLSSLELGDSALYFCASSVGGGHNEQFFGPGTRLTVL.

The table lists this clone with a few counts. The CDR3 coding sequence is TGTGCCAGCAGCGTGAGTGGCAATCAGCCCCAGCATTTT. Protein: CASSVSGNQPQHF. The rearrangement uses TRBV2 and TRBJ1-5; no clear D gene. With 6 bases removed from V and 2 bases from J, the gap between germline ends came to 8 bases. The CDR3 extends over 13 amino acids. From germline, CDR1 is SNHLY and CDR2 FYNNEI.

This clone was observed once. The rearrangement links TRBV6-6 to TRBJ1-6, with 8 bases aligning to TRBD1. Trimming at V came to 7 bases and at J to 6 bases, leaving 5 bases not matched to a gene. Germline values: CDR1 MNHNY, CDR2 SVGAGI (reference sequence). The CDR3 covers 14 residues. The CDR3 is CASKPTGGNSPLHF. In DNA, the CDR3 is TGTGCCAGCAAGCCTACAGGGGGTAATTCACCCCTCCACTTT.

The chain links TRBV16 to TRBJ2-7, with a possible D match to TRBD2 (5 bases). The CDR3 loop spans 17 amino acids. V was pared by 1 base and J by 4 bases, with 20 bases between. Germline CDR1 is KGHSY and CDR2 is FQNENV. CDR3 residues: CASSQFGGGIKIYEQYF. CDR3 sequence (DNA): TGTGCCAGCAGCCAATTCGGAGGAGGAATCAAGATATACGAGCAGTACTTC.

The CDR3 region has the DNA TGTGCCAGCAGTGACCCGGGTCCCTACGAGCAGTACTTC. It codes for CASSDPGPYEQYF. The chain carries TRBV6-1 and TRBJ2-7; D gene uncertain. The germline gives CDR1 MNHNS, CDR2 SASEGT. The germline V and J ends were trimmed by 3 bases and 2 bases, with 8 bases remaining between them. This CDR3 spans 13 amino acids.

The chain carries TRBV6-5 and TRBJ1-6; D is unclear. Germline V gene data show CDR1 as MNHEY and CDR2 as SVGAGI. The V end lost 3 bases, the J end lost 7 bases, and 16 bases lay between the germline ends. The CDR3 consists of 16 residues. DNA for the CDR3: TGTGCCAGCAGTTATGATCCTAATTCTGCAAATTCACCCCTCCACTTT. It encodes CASSYDPNSANSPLHF.

The chain is built from TRBV10-3 and TRBJ2-7; D possibly corresponds to TRBD2 (7 bases). This CDR3 region has 15 residues. The germline V gene encodes CDR1 ENHRY and CDR2 SYGVKD. V shed 0 bases and J shed 1 base, with 10 bases lying between them. The CDR3, as DNA: TGTGCCATCAGTGAGTCGGGGGGGGCGTCCTACGAGCAGTACTTC. This translates into CAISESGGASYEQYF.

The V gene is TRBV30, the J gene TRBJ1-5; D not resolved. Germline CDR1 GTSNPN, CDR2 SVGIG (reference sequence). Trimming left V 2 bases short and J 4 bases short, with 9 bases between. The CDR3 is made up of 13 amino acids. This CDR3 reads CAWSSDLNQPQHF. The CDR3 nucleotides are TGTGCCTGGAGTTCAGACCTTAATCAGCCCCAGCATTTT.

The chain employs TRBV7-8 and TRBJ1-2; possible D gene TRBD1, 5 bases. The CDR3 spans 16 residues. The V end lost 1 base, the J end lost 9 bases, and 21 bases lay between the germline ends. Germline-derived CDR1 and CDR2 are SGHVS and FQNEAQ. CDR3 region: CASSLEVGQGGVSYTF. The DNA for the CDR3 is TGTGCCAGCAGCTTAGAAGTCGGGCAGGGAGGGGTTAGCTACACCTTC.

The chain employs TRBV6-1 and TRBJ1-2; 9 positions agree with TRBD1. The CDR3 is 15 residues long. Per germline, CDR1 MNHNS and CDR2 SASEGT. V lost 0 bases and J lost 7; bases outside the gene matches: 6. Written as DNA, the CDR3 is TGTGCCAGCAGTGAAGCGGGACAGGGCAAGGGTGGCTACACCTTC. This sequence encodes CASSEAGQGKGGYTF.